The 17 T cell receptor beta chains presented below share a single source sample, sequenced in a study of shared clonotypes between healthy human individuals (dated by TCRdb to between 2020 and 2021). Libraries were constructed by the immunoSEQ multiplex PCR assay. Held by TCRdb, this immuneACCESS table contains in-frame sequences only and omits some clones. Under half of the omission traces to an unresolved V gene where checked; the cause of the rest is unknown. The sample table lists fewer than 2.5 million clones, approximately 93% of them with a count of one. Approximately 0.36% of the sample is taken by the ten largest. The sample was naive CD4+ T cells from PBMCs. The sample's cell subset or site label, decoded: CD45RA+ positively selected. The receptors were sampled from a man younger than 35 in good health. Some clones in this sample may be carry-over from other donors' samples.

Notes on this clone: The identical CDR3 is also encoded by other nucleotide sequences in the sample. This chain links TRBV18 with TRBJ2-1, with a tentative D call TRBD2 (5 bases). CDR1 and CDR2 (germline): KGHSH, LQKENI. The V end was cut by 3 bases, the J end by 3 bases, with 6 bases between. CDR3 size: 13 residues. The CDR3 spells CASSPDFYNEQFF. The CDR3 DNA follows: TGTGCCAGCTCACCGGACTTCTACAATGAGCAGTTCTTC. The full variable domain, rest sourced from reference TRBV18 and TRBJ2-1, is NAGVMQNPRHLVRRRGQEARLRCSPMKGHSHVYWYRQLPEEGLKFMVYLQKENIIDESGMPKERFSAEFPKEGPSILRIQQVVRGDSAAYFCASSPDFYNEQFFGPGTRLTVL.

The rearrangement links TRBV7-9 to TRBJ2-2; perhaps TRBD1 as D (6 bases). Germline CDR1 is SEHNR and CDR2 is FQNEAQ (reference sequence). This CDR3 is 16 amino acids long. Deletions cut 1 base from V and 0 bases from J, with 9 bases between. The CDR3 protein is CASSLVRGANTGELFF. The DNA of the CDR3 is TGTGCCAGCAGCTTAGTCAGGGGTGCGAACACCGGGGAGCTGTTTTTT.

The chain recombines TRBV11-2 with TRBJ2-5, with D maybe TRBD1 (7 bases). Trimming shortened V by 1 base and J by 7 bases, and 13 bases separated the two germline ends. CDR3 length: 14 residues. Germline V gene data show CDR1 as SGHAT and CDR2 as FQNNGV. As DNA, the CDR3 is TGTGCCAGCAGCTTAGTCGCAGGGGGAGGGACCCAGTACTTC. Its protein is CASSLVAGGGTQYF.

The V and J genes are TRBV7-2 and TRBJ2-7; 11 nucleotides line up with TRBD1. V lost 5 bases to trimming and J lost 3 bases; unmatched junction nucleotides: 9. Germline V gene sequence: CDR1 SGHTA, CDR2 FQGNSA. The CDR3 has 16 amino acids. This CDR3 is CASSRTPGTGGYEQYF. For the CDR3, the DNA is TGTGCCAGCAGCCGAACCCCAGGGACAGGGGGCTACGAGCAGTACTTC.

V is TRBV13 and J is TRBJ2-7; 8 bases align to TRBD2. Per germline, CDR1 PRHDT and CDR2 FYEKMQ (reference sequence). J gave up 2 bases and V 5 bases, and 8 bases lay outside the gene matches. The CDR3 contains 15 residues. The chain's CDR3 is CASSPPGLDPYEQYF. In DNA, the CDR3 is TGTGCCAGCAGCCCTCCGGGACTAGACCCCTACGAGCAGTACTTC. The full variable domain, its missing parts supplied by reference TRBV13 and TRBJ2-7, is AAGVIQSPRHLIKEKRETATLKCYPIPRHDTVYWYQQGPGQDPQFLISFYEKMQSDKGSIPDRFSAQQFSDYHSELNMSSLELGDSALYFCASSPPGLDPYEQYFGPGTRLTVT.

The rearrangement uses TRBV5-6 and TRBJ1-1, with a weak D call TRBD1 (5 bases). CDR1 is SGHDT, CDR2 YYEEEE, per germline. This CDR3 is 16 amino acids long. V dropped 1 base and J dropped 2 bases, with 15 bases sitting between them. The CDR3 protein is CASSLWQGGVNTEAFF. The CDR3 DNA reads as TGTGCCAGCAGCTTGTGGCAGGGCGGGGTCAACACTGAAGCTTTCTTT.

The chain combines TRBV5-1 with TRBJ1-2; D unclear. Germline V lookup: CDR1 SGHRS, CDR2 YFSETQ. This CDR3 spans 13 amino acids. The V and J ends lost 3 bases and 8 bases respectively, with 14 bases between them. The CDR3 DNA sequence: TGCGCCAGCAGCTGGGGAAACGCGTACGGCTACACCTTC. Translating it yields CASSWGNAYGYTF. The full variable domain, completed using reference TRBV5-1 and TRBJ1-2, is KAGVTQTPRYLIKTRGQQVTLSCSPISGHRSVSWYQQTPGQGLQFLFEYFSETQRNKGNFPGRFSGRQFSNSRSEMNVSTLELGDSALYLCASSWGNAYGYTFGSGTRLTVV.

This clone was seen once. The chain employs TRBV19 and TRBJ1-4, with D possibly matching TRBD1 (5 bases). Trimming pared 5 bases from V and 8 bases from J, leaving 27 bases between. CDR1 is LNHDA and CDR2 is SQIVND in the germline V gene (reference sequence). The CDR3 consists of 18 residues. This CDR3 is CASSPRPPLTTEGEKLFF. DNA for the CDR3: TGTGCCAGTAGTCCCCGTCCGCCCCTGACAACCGAGGGGGAAAAACTGTTTTTT.

The V and J genes are TRBV5-8 and TRBJ2-1, with 7 bases that match TRBD1. CDR1 SGHTS and CDR2 YDEGEE come from the germline V gene. After removal of 0 bases from V and 0 bases from J, the junction contained 6 bases not matched to a gene. The length of the CDR3 is 17 residues. The CDR3 protein is CASSLVLGDSSYNEQFF. CDR3 sequence (DNA): TGTGCCAGCAGCTTGGTTTTAGGGGACAGCTCCTACAATGAGCAGTTCTTC.

The chain is built from TRBV7-2 and TRBJ1-5; D is unclear. The CDR3 has 15 residues. The V end was cut by 2 bases, the J end by 6 bases, with 14 bases between. The germline V gene has CDR1 SGHTA and CDR2 FQGNSA. CDR3: CASSLQSGLGQPQHF. DNA for the CDR3: TGTGCCAGCAGCTTACAATCCGGGCTTGGTCAGCCCCAGCATTTT.

This chain joins TRBV10-1 and TRBJ2-7; D may correspond to TRBD1 or TRBD2 (5 bases each). CDR1 is WNHNN and CDR2 is SYGVQD in the germline V gene (reference sequence). V was trimmed by 3 bases and J by 5 bases, leaving 11 bases between them. The CDR3 is made up of 13 amino acids. The DNA of the CDR3 is TGCGCCAGCAGTGACATACTAGGGGACGAGCAGTACTTC. Translating it yields CASSDILGDEQYF.

V and J are TRBV10-2 and TRBJ1-2, with 7 bases aligning to TRBD1. V trimming: 6 bases; J trimming: 8 bases; junction bases outside the gene matches: 12. This CDR3 is 14 amino acids long. Germline CDR1 reads WSHSY; CDR2 reads SAAADI. Written as DNA, the CDR3 is TGCGCCAGCAGCGACAGGGAAAGAGGAAGCGGCTACACCTTC. This gives the protein CASSDRERGSGYTF.

V is TRBV7-2 and J is TRBJ2-1, with 7 bases lining up with TRBD1. This CDR3 comprises 13 residues. V dropped 6 bases and J dropped 6; count of bases not matched to a gene: 5. CDR1 SGHTA and CDR2 FQGNSA come from the germline V gene. In nucleotides, the CDR3 is TGTGCCAGCAGGTCGGGACAGTTCAATGAGCAGTTCTTC. This encodes CASRSGQFNEQFF.

The chain carries TRBV29-1 and TRBJ2-1, with 11 nucleotides matching TRBD2. Germline V lookup: CDR1 SQVTM, CDR2 ANQGSEA. V dropped 7 bases and J dropped 7; count of bases not matched to a gene: 6. The CDR3 spans 13 residues. The CDR3 nucleotides are TGCAGCGACCTGACTAGCGGGACTAATGAGCAGTTCTTC. Translated, it gives CSDLTSGTNEQFF.

The CDR3 protein is CASSDSRGRGSYNEQFF. For the CDR3, the DNA is TGTGCCAGCAGTGACTCCAGGGGCCGGGGCTCCTACAATGAGCAGTTCTTC. The chain employs TRBV6-4 and TRBJ2-1, with D possibly TRBD1 on 6 matching bases. The V end lost 0 bases, the J end lost 0 bases, and 12 bases lay between the germline ends. CDR1 and CDR2 (germline): MRHNA, SNTAGT. The CDR3 has 17 residues.

This chain uses TRBV27 with TRBJ1-2; D might be TRBD1 (6 bases). Germline CDR1 is MNHEY and CDR2 is SMNVEV (reference sequence). V was cut by 5 bases and J by 6 bases, with 13 bases left in between. The CDR3 contains 13 residues. CDR3 sequence (DNA): TGTGCCAGCAGTATGAGACGGGGGCATGGCTACACCTTC. Translated, it gives CASSMRRGHGYTF.

J is TRBJ2-7 and V is TRBV4-1, with D possibly called TRBD1 or TRBD2 (5 bases each). Germline V gene lookup returns CDR1 MGHRA and CDR2 YSYEKL. The V end was cut by 1 base, the J end by 9 bases, with 10 bases between. The CDR3 has 12 residues. This CDR3 is CASSQVEGRQYF. CDR3 nucleotide sequence: TGCGCCAGCAGCCAAGTAGAGGGGAGGCAGTACTTC.